The rows below give T cell receptor beta chains drawn from one sample of a study of OX40 agonist ivuxolimab in advanced cancers. This table comes from immunoSEQ multiplex PCR, and its TCRdb copy is limited to in-frame clones, with some not included. The data contain fewer than 70,000 clones, 80% to 90% of them singletons. Sample: CD4+ or CD8+ T cells sorted from blood, taken in a trial of the OX40 agonist ivuxolimab. The origin of the receptors is an adult with an advanced solid tumor such as melanoma, head and neck, liver or kidney cancer. The CDR3 runs from the conserved cysteine through the conserved F or W. D genes are given only for firm matches. Expanded clones are given a class, and other clones once, few, many or no size at all.

clone_size	v_call	j_call	d_call	cdr3_nt	cdr3_aa
few	TRBV7-9	TRBJ1-5	TRBD1	TGTGCCAGCAGCTTAGTTTACGACAGGGTCGTTCAGCCCCAGCATTTT	CASSLVYDRVVQPQHF
.	TRBV10-3	TRBJ1-1	.	TGTGCCATCAGCACAGGGATTAACGCTGAAGCTTTCTTT	CAISTGINAEAFF
.	TRBV4-1	TRBJ2-5	.	TGCGCCAGCAGCCAATTTGAGACCCAGTACTTC	CASSQFETQYF
.	TRBV18	TRBJ1-2	.	TGTGCCAGCTCACTAGACCTCAACTATGGCTACACCTTC	CASSLDLNYGYTF
.	TRBV5-1	TRBJ2-3	TRBD1	TGCGCCAGCAGCTCTGACAGGGGGCAAGATACGCAGTATTTT	CASSSDRGQDTQYF
.	TRBV7-6	TRBJ1-6	.	TGTGCCAGCAGCTTAGGGACAGTAAATAATTCACCCCTCCACTTT	CASSLGTVNNSPLHF
.	TRBV5-1	TRBJ1-4	.	TGCGCCAGCAGCTTGGGGCGGACGCCTCCTAATGAAAAACTGTTTTTT	CASSLGRTPPNEKLFF
.	TRBV9	TRBJ1-6	.	TGTGCCAGCAGCGTAGGGTCAGAAAATTCACCCCTCCACTTT	CASSVGSENSPLHF
.	TRBV28	TRBJ2-7	.	TGTGCCAGCAGTTTATTCCCAGGGACCTACGAGCAGTACTTC	CASSLFPGTYEQYF
few	TRBV2	TRBJ1-1	.	TGTGCCAGCAGGAGTCAAAACACTGAAGCTTTCTTT	CASRSQNTEAFF
.	TRBV9	TRBJ2-3	TRBD2	TGTGCCAGCAGCCCGCATGCGGGAGGCGGTAGCACAGATACGCAGTATTTT	CASSPHAGGGSTDTQYF
.	TRBV7-8	TRBJ1-1	.	TGTGCCAGCAGCTTAGCGCCGGACGGAACGTTTGAAGCTTTCTTT	CASSLAPDGTFEAFF
.	TRBV4-2	TRBJ1-4	.	TGTGCCAGCAGCCAAGATTCCCCCCGGGGGACTAATGAAAAACTGTTTTTT	CASSQDSPRGTNEKLFF
.	TRBV7-3	TRBJ1-1	TRBD1	TGTGCCAGCAGCTCGCTTCAGGGGGCGCGTGCTTTCTTT	CASSSLQGARAFF
.	TRBV9	TRBJ2-5	.	TGTGCCAGCAGCGTTATCCCGCAGGGAGGTCAAGAGACCCAGTACTTC	CASSVIPQGGQETQYF
.	TRBV11-2	TRBJ2-3	.	TGTGCCAGCAGCTACAGGACCACAGATACGCAGTATTTT	CASSYRTTDTQYF
.	TRBV21-1	TRBJ1-2	.	TGTGCCAGCAGAACATTGACGGAGAGAGCTAACTATGGCTACACCTTC	CASRTLTERANYGYTF
once	TRBV7-2	TRBJ2-5	.	TGTGCCAGCAGCTTTGGGCGGATCGGGATTGGAGAGCAGTACTTC	CASSFGRIGIGEQYF
few	TRBV5-1	TRBJ2-3	.	TGCGCCAGCAGCTTCCGGGACGACACAGATACGCAGTATTTT	CASSFRDDTDTQYF
.	TRBV10-3	TRBJ2-2	.	TGTGCCATCAGTGAAGTACCCGACGGGGAGCTGTTTTTT	CAISEVPDGELFF
.	TRBV7-6	TRBJ2-3	TRBD2	TGTGCCAGCAGCTCCCTGGTAGCGGGGGGCACAGATACGCAGTATTTT	CASSSLVAGGTDTQYF
.	TRBV14	TRBJ2-5	.	TGTGCCAGCAGCCCCGGAGAGACCCAGTACTTC	CASSPGETQYF
.	TRBV5-4	TRBJ1-1	TRBD1	TGTGCCAGCAGCTCTGGGGACAGGGGGCGGGAGAACACTGAAGCTTTCTTT	CASSSGDRGRENTEAFF
.	TRBV2	TRBJ1-6	.	TGTGCCAGCAGTGAGGGCAGGGGCCGCCCGTTCCCCCTCCACTTT	CASSEGRGRPFPLHF
few	TRBV9	TRBJ1-3	TRBD1	TGTGCCAGCAGCGTAGGGACAGGGGGCTCCGGAAACACCATATATTTT	CASSVGTGGSGNTIYF
.	TRBV23-1	TRBJ1-4	.	TGCGCCAGCAGTCAACCAAAGGCCGAACTTCGGAAACTGTTTTTT	CASSQPKAELRKLFF